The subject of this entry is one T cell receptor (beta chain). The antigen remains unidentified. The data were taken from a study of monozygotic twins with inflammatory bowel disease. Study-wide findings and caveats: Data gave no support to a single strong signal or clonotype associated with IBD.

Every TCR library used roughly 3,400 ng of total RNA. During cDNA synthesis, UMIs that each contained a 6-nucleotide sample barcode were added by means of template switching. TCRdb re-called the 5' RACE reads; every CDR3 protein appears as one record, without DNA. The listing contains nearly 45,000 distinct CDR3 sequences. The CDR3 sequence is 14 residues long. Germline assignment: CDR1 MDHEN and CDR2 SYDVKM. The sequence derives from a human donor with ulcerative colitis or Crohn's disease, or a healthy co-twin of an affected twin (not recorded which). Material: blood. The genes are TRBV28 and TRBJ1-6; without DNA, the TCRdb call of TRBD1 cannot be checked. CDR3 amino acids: CASSPQGVGSPLHF.